The entry that follows covers one T cell receptor beta chain sequence. Either two negative PCRs, clearance, or symptom resolution qualified Cohort 3 donors as recovered. In the original analysis: Reference gene primer amplification gave estimated nucleated cell counts. Measured with immunoSEQ multiplex PCR; TCRdb has only the in-frame clones, and not every one. V, J and clone size reflect that table, while D and trimming were determined from the DNA. In the table there are approximately 150,000 clones, about 89% of which are singletons. CDR1 and CDR2 (germline): MNHEY, SMNVEV (reference sequence). Trimming cost V 3 bases and J 3 bases, with 15 bases left between them. The CDR3 contains 15 residues. These data come from a study of blood T cell repertoires in COVID-19. Study-wide context: Samples of COVID-19 (acute and convalescent) were obtained from the United States, Italy and Spain. PBMCs, B-cell-depleted T cells, or T cells were the source of the cDNA or gDNA that made up the material.

Sequencing was carried out using PBMCs or T cells enriched from blood (not recorded which). The TCR sequence derives from a man between 60 and 75 years old who had recovered from COVID-19. The chain links TRBV27 to TRBJ2-7, with a weak D call TRBD2 (5 bases). This chain's CDR3 is CASSFSRTGSYEQYF. DNA of the CDR3: TGTGCCAGCAGTTTTTCCCGGACGGGAAGCTACGAGCAGTACTTC.